The present TCR beta chain was sequenced within a study of T cells expressing NK-cell markers. Study-level background: Cells sorted as CD3+CD56+NKG2C+, CD3+CD56+NKG2C- and CD3+CD56-NKG2C+ T cells supplied the TCR beta repertoires. Regarding the study as a whole: The same clonotypes also predominated in the CD3+CD56-NKG2C+ fraction of a handful of donors. Among CD8+ T cells from 5 to 7 donors, dominant NKG2C+ clonotypes accounted for about 1.0-7.5%. Clarity on HCMV specificity was lacking for the expanded NKG2C+ T cell clones.

CDR1 SGHAT and CDR2 FQNNGV come from the germline V gene. CDR3 length: 15 amino acids. On this clonotype: The antigen is unknown.

TCRdb reprocessed the 5' RACE reads, with one entry per CDR3 protein and no DNA. The data include about 440,000 distinct CDR3 sequences; the top ten clones carry 7.3%. This receptor was identified in a woman aged 18 to 69 in good health. Sequences were obtained from blood T cells: a sorted CD56 or NKG2C T cell subset, CD4+ or CD8+ T cells, or bulk PBMC T cells (not recorded which). The chain joins TRBV11-2 to TRBJ2-5. This CDR3 reads CASSLVGEAVTTQYF. The full variable domain, in which reference TRBV11-2 and TRBJ2-5 provide the parts outside the CDR3, is EAGVAQSPRYKIIEKRQSVAFWCNPISGHATLYWYQQILGQGPKLLIQFQNNGVVDDSQLPKDRFSAERLKGVDSTLKIQPAKLEDSAVYLCASSLVGEAVTTQYFGPGTRLLVL.